Listed below are T cell receptor beta chains from one sample, sequenced in a study of blood T cells in healthy people across ages. TCRdb re-derived calls from the 5' RACE reads in MiXCR, one entry per CDR3 protein. Of approximately 1.5 million distinct CDR3 sequences listed, around 40% are singletons. Sample: blood. All receptors derive from a woman younger than 30 in good health. Each CDR3 is given with its conserved first and last residue. Fields, in order: J gene, V gene, clone size, D gene, CDR3 protein, CDR3 DNA. D genes are given only for firm matches. Some rows have no size entry. The others give once, few or many, or a class for an expanded clone.

TRBJ1-4,TRBV12-3/TRBV12-4,-,TRBD1,CASSLQGDEKLFF,TGTGCCAGCAGTTTACAGGGGGATGAAAAACTGTTTTTT
TRBJ1-6,TRBV6-2/TRBV6-3,-,-,CASSYRTETYNSRRDYLHF,TGTGCCAGCAGTTACCGGACAGAGACATATAATTCAAGGCGGGATTACCTCCACTTT
TRBJ1-2,TRBV20-1,-,-,CSASYREYANYGYTF,TGCAGTGCTAGCTACAGGGAATATGCTAACTATGGCTACACCTTC
TRBJ2-2,TRBV2,-,-,CASIEGAGELFF,TGTGCCAGCATTGAGGGGGCCGGGGAGCTGTTTTTT
TRBJ2-1,TRBV11-3,-,-,CASSLGGTRNHEQFF,TGTGCCAGCAGCTTAGGGGGGACCAGGAACCATGAGCAGTTCTTC
TRBJ1-1,TRBV20-1,-,TRBD1,CSARDRTGALHTEAFF,TGCAGTGCTAGAGACCGGACAGGGGCGTTGCACACTGAAGCTTTCTTT
TRBJ2-3,TRBV4-1,-,TRBD2,CASSQAISGGYADTQYF,TGCGCCAGCAGCCAAGCAATTAGCGGGGGGTATGCAGATACGCAGTATTTT
TRBJ1-6,TRBV2,-,TRBD1,CASEDRVGSPPHF,TGTGCCAGCGAAGACAGGGTTGGGTCACCCCCCCACTTT
TRBJ2-3,TRBV9,-,-,CASSAILREPTDTQYF,TGTGCCAGCAGCGCGATCCTCCGGGAGCCCACAGATACGCAGTATTTT
TRBJ2-1,TRBV7-6,few,TRBD2,CASSYPPWRGGQSSYNEQFF,TGTGCCAGCAGCTACCCCCCGTGGCGGGGGGGTCAAAGCTCCTACAATGAGCAGTTCTTC
TRBJ2-3,TRBV10-3,-,TRBD2,CAISESLAGWRNTDTQYF,TGTGCCATCAGTGAGTCCCTAGCGGGGTGGCGAAACACAGATACGCAGTATTTT
TRBJ2-3,TRBV4-3,-,-,CASSHGDRFTDTQYF,TGCGCCAGCAGCCATGGCGACAGATTCACAGATACGCAGTATTTT
TRBJ2-7,TRBV29-1,-,TRBD1,CSVLSPQGDNEQYF,TGCAGCGTTCTCTCCCCGCAGGGGGACAATGAGCAGTACTTC
TRBJ2-1,TRBV11-2,few,TRBD2,CASRSPGLANNEQFF,TGTGCCAGCAGATCACCCGGACTAGCAAACAATGAGCAGTTCTTC
TRBJ2-1,TRBV20-1,few,TRBD2,CSALNRLAGSYNEQFF,TGCAGTGCTCTCAATAGACTAGCGGGCTCCTACAATGAGCAGTTCTTC
TRBJ2-1,TRBV4-3,-,-,CASSQFKGTGEQFF,TGCGCCAGCAGCCAATTTAAGGGTACGGGTGAGCAGTTCTTC
TRBJ2-3,TRBV7-9,few,TRBD2,CASSPTSGRQDTQYF,TGTGCCAGCAGCCCGACTAGCGGGAGGCAGGATACGCAGTATTTT
TRBJ1-2,TRBV11-2,few,-,CASSLNPGVNYGYTF,TGTGCCAGCAGCTTAAATCCAGGGGTTAACTATGGCTACACCTTC
TRBJ2-2,TRBV5-1,-,TRBD2,CASSLRGSGGLNTGELFF,TGCGCCAGCAGCTTACGAGGTAGCGGGGGCCTGAACACCGGGGAGCTGTTTTTT
TRBJ2-7,TRBV12-3/TRBV12-4,many,-,CASSFSGLSVDEQYF,TGTGCCAGCAGTTTTTCGGGTCTCTCGGTCGACGAGCAGTACTTC
TRBJ2-1,TRBV6-1,-,-,CASSGFQGYRNEQFF,TGTGCCAGCAGTGGTTTCCAGGGGTACCGCAATGAGCAGTTCTTC
TRBJ1-1,TRBV3-1,-,-,CASSQHLDTEAFF,TGTGCCAGCAGCCAACACCTCGACACCGAAGCTTTCTTT